The 6 T cell receptor beta chains in this list originate from one sample, sequenced in a study of blood T cell repertoires in COVID-19. TCRdb's copy holds only in-frame clones and misses some; the assay was immunoSEQ multiplex PCR. The table lists about 300,000 clones, about 90% of them singletons, with roughly 1.9% in the top ten. The specimen was peripheral blood. These receptors were taken from a woman younger than 45 with COVID-19, enrolled during active disease.

The chain employs TRBV28 and TRBJ2-3; 11 bases agree with TRBD2. CDR3 length: 19 amino acids. The ends lost 0 bases at V and 0 bases at J; junction bases unmatched: 8. Germline lookup yields CDR1 MDHEN and CDR2 SYDVKM. CDR3 nucleotides: TGTGCCAGCAGTTTATGGGCGCTAGCGGGGGGCTCTAGCACAGATACGCAGTATTTT. Its protein is CASSLWALAGGSSTDTQYF.

The CDR3 loop is CASSQGIQPQHF. The CDR3 DNA sequence: TGTGCCAGCAGCCAGGGGATTCAGCCCCAGCATTTT. The rearrangement uses TRBV28 and TRBJ1-5; tentatively, D is TRBD1 (6 bases). CDR1 is MDHEN, CDR2 SYDVKM, per germline. The CDR3 covers 12 residues. The germline V and J ends were trimmed by 6 bases and 6 bases, with 9 bases remaining between them.

The chain combines TRBV2 with TRBJ2-1; a possible D gene is TRBD1 (5 bases). The germline V gene has CDR1 SNHLY and CDR2 FYNNEI. Trimming took off 2 bases at V and 4 bases at J, with 6 bases between the two ends. The CDR3 length is 13 residues. The CDR3 reads CASSEKGYNEQFF. The CDR3 region has the DNA TGTGCCAGCAGTGAAAAGGGGTACAATGAGCAGTTCTTC.

This chain uses TRBV19 with TRBJ1-2; D is undetermined. Germline CDR1 and CDR2: LNHDA and SQIVND (reference sequence). V shed 0 bases and J shed 4 bases, with 3 bases lying between them. This CDR3 comprises 12 residues. CDR3 region: CASSIEAYGYTF. CDR3 sequence (DNA): TGTGCCAGTAGTATAGAGGCCTATGGCTACACCTTC.

V is TRBV5-1 and J is TRBJ1-1; D is unclear. The CDR3 has 14 residues. The V end was cut by 0 bases, the J end by 8 bases, with 14 bases between. CDR1 and CDR2 (germline): SGHRS, YFSETQ. DNA for the CDR3: TGCGCCAGCAGCTTGGACAGCTCTCTCAGGGAAGCTTTCTTT. This codes for CASSLDSSLREAFF.

This chain joins TRBV7-2 and TRBJ1-6; D remains unclear. CDR1 is SGHTA, CDR2 FQGNSA, per germline. This CDR3 is 15 amino acids long. The V and J ends lost 2 bases and 6 bases respectively, with 11 bases between them. CDR3 sequence: CASSLSISTNSPLHF. The DNA of the CDR3 is TGTGCCAGCAGCTTAAGTATTTCTACTAATTCACCCCTCCACTTT.